The next 8 T cell receptor beta chains were all read from a single sample in a study of identifying expanded T cells in peripheral blood. Assay: immunoSEQ multiplex PCR; the TCRdb copy retains only in-frame clones and omits some. The table has over 90,000 clones, approximately 88% seen once. The sequencing sample was made of blood. The receptors shown here come from a person between 18 and 75 years old in good health.

In DNA, the CDR3 is TGTGCCAGCACCCCACTAGCGGGGCCCTACGAGCAGTACTTC. This codes for CASTPLAGPYEQYF. The chain joins TRBV11-2 to TRBJ2-7, with 10 bases fitting TRBD2. J gave up 2 bases and V 7 bases, and 5 bases lay outside the gene matches. CDR3 size: 14 residues. Germline V gene data show CDR1 as SGHAT and CDR2 as FQNNGV.

The J gene is TRBJ1-1, the V gene TRBV29-1; unclear D gene. The germline gives CDR1 SQVTM, CDR2 ANQGSEA. CDR3 size: 13 residues. V was pared by 3 bases and J by 5 bases, with 13 bases between. The CDR3 DNA sequence: TGCAGCGTTGAGGGGTCGGGGAGGACTGAAGCTTTCTTT. Translated: CSVEGSGRTEAFF.

V gene TRBV6-5 combines with J gene TRBJ2-1; 10 nucleotides match TRBD2. Germline V gene data show CDR1 as MNHEY and CDR2 as SVGAGI. V was pared by 4 bases and J by 4 bases, with 7 bases of the junction left unmatched. The length of the CDR3 is 16 residues. In DNA, the CDR3 is TGTGCCAGCAGTTCTCCGACTAGCGGGTATTACAATGAGCAGTTCTTC. Residues: CASSSPTSGYYNEQFF.

The rearrangement links TRBV7-3 to TRBJ2-1; D is undetermined. The CDR3 length is 14 residues. V was pared by 4 bases and J by 8 bases, with 15 bases between. Germline CDR1 and CDR2: SGHTA and FQGTGA. CDR3 residues: CASSSRPQGYEQFF. CDR3 nucleotide sequence: TGTGCCAGCAGCTCTCGCCCTCAAGGGTATGAGCAGTTCTTC.

This clone was recorded only once. V is TRBV6-5 and J is TRBJ1-2; 7 bases map to TRBD1. V was clipped by 0 bases and J by 8 bases; unmatched bases: 6. Germline V gene lookup returns CDR1 MNHEY and CDR2 SVGAGI. The CDR3 length is 14 residues. In nucleotides, the CDR3 is TGTGCCAGCAGTTACTCGACAGGGCGAGAGGGCTACACCTTC. It yields the protein CASSYSTGREGYTF.

This rearrangement joins TRBV29-1 to TRBJ2-1, with 7 positions matching TRBD2. The CDR3 has 14 residues. Germline-derived CDR1 and CDR2 are SQVTM and ANQGSEA. Germline trimming cut 3 bases from V and 2 bases from J; bases unmatched to any gene: 4. The CDR3 sequence: CSVETGGAYNEQFF. The DNA for the CDR3 is TGCAGCGTTGAGACGGGAGGAGCCTACAATGAGCAGTTCTTC.

Of note for this clone: In the same sample, other DNA sequences code for this CDR3. The chain carries TRBV7-9 and TRBJ2-7; D possibly matches TRBD1 or TRBD2 (6 bases each). V was cut by 0 bases and J by 2 bases, with 8 bases left in between. There are 14 residues in the CDR3. Per germline, CDR1 SEHNR and CDR2 FQNEAQ (reference sequence). The DNA of the CDR3 is TGTGCCAGCAGCTTAGCGGGGGGCGCCTACGAGCAGTACTTC. Its translation is CASSLAGGAYEQYF.

The genes are TRBV7-9 and TRBJ2-7; TRBD1 matches at 8 bases. V trimming: 5 bases; J trimming: 5 bases; junction bases outside the gene matches: 2. This CDR3 is 12 amino acids long. CDR1 is SEHNR and CDR2 is FQNEAQ in the germline V gene (reference sequence). The CDR3 DNA reads as TGTGCCAGCAGCGAGACAGGGGACGAGCAGTACTTC. It is translated as CASSETGDEQYF.